Below, 6 T cell receptor beta chains from the same sample are listed, as sequenced in a study of blood T cell repertoires in COVID-19. Clones were read by immunoSEQ multiplex PCR, and TCRdb kept only the in-frame ones, dropping some. The table records 200,000 to 300,000 clones, around 89% of them present only once. Sequencing was performed on peripheral blood. These receptors came from a woman between 40 and 50 years old with acute or convalescent COVID-19.

The chain employs TRBV29-1 and TRBJ1-5; no clear D. Germline V gene lookup returns CDR1 SQVTM and CDR2 ANQGSEA. V dropped 4 bases and J dropped 0 bases, with 7 bases sitting between them. The CDR3 runs 13 residues. CDR3 DNA sequence: TGCAGCGTTGGGGCAGGTAGCAATCAGCCCCAGCATTTT. Translated, it gives CSVGAGSNQPQHF.

This sequence joins TRBV18 and TRBJ2-3, with a weak D call TRBD2 (6 bases). CDR3 length equals 14 residues. Germline CDR1 KGHSH, CDR2 LQKENI. The ends were cut back, 3 bases at V and 6 bases at J, with 13 bases in the middle. The CDR3 reads CASSPSPLADTQYF. The CDR3 region has the DNA TGTGCCAGCTCACCTAGCCCTCTAGCGGATACGCAGTATTTT.

This chain joins TRBV30 and TRBJ1-2, with 8 positions matching TRBD1. This CDR3 contains 15 residues. With V trimmed by 2 bases and J by 3 bases, 8 bases remained unmatched. Germline CDR1 is GTSNPN and CDR2 is SVGIG (reference sequence). CDR3 sequence reads: CAWSTPEDRDYGYTF. The DNA for the CDR3 is TGTGCCTGGAGTACACCAGAGGACAGGGACTATGGCTACACCTTC.

The chain is built from TRBV2 and TRBJ1-2; 8 positions agree with TRBD1. The CDR3 totals 15 residues. Per germline, CDR1 SNHLY and CDR2 FYNNEI. V trimming: 7 bases; J trimming: 0 bases; junction bases outside the gene matches: 7. CDR3 coding DNA: TGTGCCAGCAAATACCAGGGGGCGCCTAACTATGGCTACACCTTC. Protein: CASKYQGAPNYGYTF.

The CDR3 reads CASSSQRGAQETQYF. CDR3 coding DNA: TGTGCCAGCAGTTCCCAGCGGGGGGCACAAGAGACCCAGTACTTC. The rearrangement joins TRBV5-4 to TRBJ2-5; TRBD2 matches 9 bases. CDR3 length: 15 residues. With 5 bases clipped from V and 2 bases from J, the junction kept 7 bases outside the gene matches. The germline gives CDR1 SGHNT, CDR2 YYREEE (reference sequence). Drawing the rest from reference TRBV5-4 and TRBJ2-5, the complete variable domain is ETGVTQSPTHLIKTRGQQVTLRCSSQSGHNTVSWYQQALGQGPQFIFQYYREEENGRGNFPPRFSGLQFPNYSSELNVNALELDDSALYLCASSSQRGAQETQYFGPGTRLLVL.

V is TRBV11-2 and J is TRBJ2-2; TRBD2 matches 10 bases. Trimming at V came to 3 bases and at J to 4 bases, leaving 8 bases not matched to a gene. The germline CDR1 and CDR2 sequences are SGHAT and FQNNGV. The length of the CDR3 is 17 residues. The CDR3 DNA sequence: TGTGCCAGCAGCTTGGCTAGCGGGGGTCTGCCCACCGGGGAGCTGTTTTTT. Encoded protein: CASSLASGGLPTGELFF.